The rows below give T cell receptor beta chains drawn from one sample of a study of Graves' ophthalmopathy and Graves' hyperthyroidism. TCRdb reprocessed the multiplex PCR reads with MiXCR, giving one entry per CDR3 protein. This sample has about 640,000 distinct CDR3 sequences, with roughly two fifths found just once. The source material was peripheral blood. The receptors shown here come from an adult man with Graves' ophthalmopathy. CDR3s include the opening cysteine and the closing phenylalanine or tryptophan. Fields, in order: D gene, V gene, J gene, clone size, CDR3 DNA, CDR3 protein. A D gene is named only where the DNA matches it firmly. Clone size is shown for a subset of rows, as once, few, many or a class of expanded clone.

>NA|TRBV20-1|TRBJ1-1|many
TGCAGTGCTAGAGGTTTACCCTGGAATGAAGCTTTCTTT
CSARGLPWNEAFF
>TRBD2|TRBV10-2|TRBJ2-5|many
TGCGCCAGCAGGGATGGACTAGCGGTCCTGGGGGGGGCCCAGTACTTC
CASRDGLAVLGGAQYF
>NA|TRBV25-1|TRBJ2-6|NA
TGTGCCAGCAGCGTGGGGGCGGAGGCCAACGTCCTGACTTTC
CASSVGAEANVLTF
>NA|TRBV29-1|TRBJ1-2|NA
TGCAGCTTAGGATGGCAGGGGAACTATGGCTACACCTTC
CSLGWQGNYGYTF
>NA|TRBV13|TRBJ2-7|many
TGTGCCAGCAGCTTAGGGCGGGGAGGCGCCTACGAGCAGTACTTC
CASSLGRGGAYEQYF
>NA|TRBV10-3|TRBJ1-5|many
TGTGCCAACAGTGATAGCAATCAGCCCCAGCATTTT
CANSDSNQPQHF
>NA|TRBV29-1|TRBJ2-7|many
TGCAGCGTTGGCCCCGGGACTTCAATCGAGCAGTACTTC
CSVGPGTSIEQYF
>NA|TRBV10-3|TRBJ1-4|many
TGTGCCTCGACGGGACGGGTTAATGAAAAACTGTTTTTT
CASTGRVNEKLFF
>NA|TRBV7-9|TRBJ2-5|many
TGTGCCAGCAGCTTGCAGACCCAGTACTTC
CASSLQTQYF
>TRBD2|TRBV7-9|TRBJ2-7|few
TGTGCCAGCAGCTTGGGAACTAGCGCTTCTGCCCACGAGCAGTACTTC
CASSLGTSASAHEQYF
>NA|TRBV20-1|TRBJ1-6|NA
TGCAGTGCTAGAACCAAGCCGGGGATCTCCTATAATTCACCCCTCCACTTT
CSARTKPGISYNSPLHF
>NA|TRBV29-1|TRBJ2-1|once
TGCAGCGTTGCGGACCCCGTAGCGGTGAATGAGCAGTTCTTC
CSVADPVAVNEQFF
>NA|TRBV7-3|TRBJ2-2|many
TGTGCCAGCAGCTCCCCCCGGGGCTCCGGGAACACCGGGGAGCTGTTTTTT
CASSSPRGSGNTGELFF
>NA|TRBV7-2|TRBJ2-5|many
TGTGCCAGCAGCCCAACCCGGACAGCGCAAGAGACCCAGTACTTC
CASSPTRTAQETQYF
>NA|TRBV19|TRBJ2-2|many
TGTGCCACTCTCCAGGCGCGTGGTAACACCGGGGAGCTGTTTTTT
CATLQARGNTGELFF
>NA|TRBV29-1|TRBJ1-1|NA
TGCAGGCCGGAGTTGGGCACTGAAGCTTTCTTT
CRPELGTEAFF
>NA|TRBV24-1|TRBJ2-5|many
TGTGCCACCAGTGATTTGGGGGGGCCGTTAAAGACCCAGTACTTC
CATSDLGGPLKTQYF
>NA|TRBV2|TRBJ2-7|many
TGTGCCAGCAGTCCTACCTTCAACCCCTACGAGCAGTACTTC
CASSPTFNPYEQYF
>NA|TRBV2|TRBJ2-2|many
TGTGCCACCAACATCGCCGGGGAGCTGTTTTTT
CATNIAGELFF
>NA|TRBV20-1|TRBJ1-5|NA
TGCAGTGCTAGAGCGGGACGGGGGGGAGAGACCCAGCATTTT
CSARAGRGGETQHF
>TRBD1|TRBV25-1|TRBJ1-1|NA
TGTGCCAGCAGTGAAGCGACAGGGAGCACTGAAGCTTTCTTT
CASSEATGSTEAFF
>TRBD1|TRBV15|TRBJ2-7|many
TGTGCCACGAGCCGTAGGGACAGTACCTACGAGCAGTACTTC
CATSRRDSTYEQYF
>TRBD1|TRBV2|TRBJ1-5|many
TGTGCCAGCAGCGCCGCGGGGACAGGGATTTTATCGTATCAGCCCCAGCATTTT
CASSAAGTGILSYQPQHF
>NA|TRBV24-1|TRBJ1-5|many
TGTGCCACCAGTGAACGGACTGATCAGCCCCAGCATTTT
CATSERTDQPQHF
>TRBD1|TRBV29-1|TRBJ2-2|NA
TGCAGCGTTGGGGACAGGGGTGGCACCGGGGAGCTGTTTTTT
CSVGDRGGTGELFF
>TRBD1|TRBV7-2|TRBJ1-3|NA
TGTGCCAGCAGCCTCGGACAGGGAGGGAACACCATATATTTT
CASSLGQGGNTIYF
>NA|TRBV19|TRBJ1-5|NA
TGTGCCAGTAGTATCGGGCTGGATCAGCCCCAGCATTTT
CASSIGLDQPQHF
>NA|TRBV27|TRBJ1-2|NA
TGTGCCAGCAGTTCAGAAGGTCCGACAGACTATGGCTACACCTTC
CASSSEGPTDYGYTF
>NA|TRBV2|TRBJ1-2|many
TGTGCCAGCAGTGAAGCGTTACAGGAACTTAACTATGGCTACACCTTC
CASSEALQELNYGYTF
>NA|TRBV29-1|TRBJ1-4|many
TGCAGCGTTGCAGTGGTGACTAATGAAAAACTGTTTTTT
CSVAVVTNEKLFF
>NA|TRBV10-3|TRBJ1-6|NA
TGTGCCATCAACCGGGAACTCAATTCACCCCTCCACTTT
CAINRELNSPLHF
>TRBD1|TRBV25-1|TRBJ2-6|NA
TGTGCCAGCAACAGGGGGGACACTGAAGCTTTC
CASNRGDTEAF
>NA|TRBV27|TRBJ2-7|NA
TGTGCCAGCAATTTCGGGGGCCCCTACGAGCAGTACTTC
CASNFGGPYEQYF
>NA|TRBV10-3|TRBJ2-5|many
TGTGCCATCAGTGATATGGGTGAGACCCAGTACTTC
CAISDMGETQYF
>TRBD2|TRBV3-1|TRBJ2-7|many
TGTGCCAGCAGCCAAGATCCGGGACTAGCGGCACACTTC
CASSQDPGLAAHF
>NA|TRBV20-1|TRBJ1-5|NA
TGCAGTGCTAGCCGCTCCCCCGAGGGCAATCAGCCCCAGCATTTT
CSASRSPEGNQPQHF
>NA|TRBV11-1|TRBJ2-7|NA
TGTGCCAGCGTTGAGGTAGCATGGAGTGACGAGCAGTACTTC
CASVEVAWSDEQYF
>TRBD1|TRBV29-1|TRBJ1-1|NA
TGCAGCGTTACCAGGACAGGGAACACTGAAGCTTTCTTT
CSVTRTGNTEAFF
>TRBD1|TRBV29-1|TRBJ1-2|many
TGCAGCGTTACCGGACAGGGCCCATGGGGCTACACCTTC
CSVTGQGPWGYTF
>NA|TRBV7-7|TRBJ2-5|many
TGTGCCAGCAGCTTCCTAGGGGCCTCACGCCAAGAGACCCAGTACTTC
CASSFLGASRQETQYF
>TRBD1|TRBV29-1|TRBJ1-1|many
TGCAGCGTTGAAACAGGGGCGAACACTGAAGCTTTCTTT
CSVETGANTEAFF